This note documents a single TCR beta chain sequence. The sample comes from a study of blood T cell repertoires in COVID-19. Study details: In each case, the material was cDNA or gDNA derived from T cells, B-cell-depleted T cells, or PBMCs.

The ends were cut back, 0 bases at V and 4 bases at J, with 12 bases in the middle. Germline lookup yields CDR1 LGHNA and CDR2 YNFKEQ. The CDR3 runs 15 residues. Original methodology: Reference gene primer amplification gave estimated nucleated cell counts. Generated by immunoSEQ multiplex PCR, the TCRdb table keeps only in-frame clones and is missing some. V, J and clone size are taken as reported in that table, and D and trimming were inferred from the DNA itself. The sample has 250,000 to 350,000 clones, around nine tenths seen once. This TCR derives from a young man with acute or convalescent COVID-19. This sequence joins TRBV4-2 and TRBJ2-5, with a weak D call TRBD2 (7 bases). The material sequenced was peripheral blood. The CDR3 loop is CASSQEGGALETQYF. DNA for the CDR3: TGTGCCAGCAGCCAAGAAGGGGGGGCCTTAGAGACCCAGTACTTC.